Included here is one TCR beta chain sequence, with context. Germline V gene data show CDR1 as GTSNPN and CDR2 as SVGIG (reference sequence). The V end was cut by 3 bases, the J end by 0 bases, with 15 bases between. The CDR3 extends over 15 amino acids. The sample belongs to a study of Graves' ophthalmopathy and Graves' hyperthyroidism. Aged 18 to 65, the patients with hyperthyroidism had under 2 months' duration and were newly diagnosed. Investigators amplified TCR beta CDR3 regions from RNA transcripts. First-round RT-PCR used HTBI primers; second-round multiplex PCR followed. TCRdb re-called the multiplex PCR reads through MiXCR, storing one row per CDR3 protein. Here the sample spans about 390,000 distinct CDR3 sequences, roughly a sixth being singletons.

The sample consisted of peripheral blood. This TCR was sampled from an adult woman with stable Graves' hyperthyroidism. The J gene is TRBJ2-7, the V gene TRBV30, with D perhaps TRBD1 (5 bases). CDR3 in DNA: TGTGCCTGGAGCCCCCTGGGGCGATACTCCTACGAGCAGTACTTC. This codes for CAWSPLGRYSYEQYF.